This TCR beta chain was sequenced in a study of blood T cell repertoires in COVID-19. Study information: The United States, Italy and Spain supplied acute and convalescent COVID-19 samples. In each case, the material was cDNA or gDNA derived from T cells, B-cell-depleted T cells, or PBMCs.

The V gene end was trimmed by 3 bases and the J gene end by 1 base; junction bases not matched to a gene: 11. Per the germline V gene, CDR1 is ENHRY and CDR2 is SYGVKD. The CDR3 is made up of 19 amino acids. Authors' data handling: The authors estimated nucleated cell counts from reference gene primer amplification. The repertoire was sequenced with immunoSEQ multiplex PCR; TCRdb's copy has only in-frame clones and lacks some. The DNA gave D and trimming, while V, J and clone size come from that table. The data contain about 350,000 clones, 87% of them singletons. Seattle patient enrollment occurred during active infection, with longitudinal follow-up thereafter.

The origin of this receptor is a woman aged 50 to 65 with COVID-19, enrolled during active disease. V usage is TRBV10-3 and J usage is TRBJ2-3; 12 bases fit TRBD2. The sample was peripheral blood. Here the CDR3 reads CAISERLLAGGAGTDTQYF. CDR3 DNA sequence: TGTGCCATCAGTGAACGTTTACTAGCGGGAGGAGCGGGCACAGATACGCAGTATTTT.